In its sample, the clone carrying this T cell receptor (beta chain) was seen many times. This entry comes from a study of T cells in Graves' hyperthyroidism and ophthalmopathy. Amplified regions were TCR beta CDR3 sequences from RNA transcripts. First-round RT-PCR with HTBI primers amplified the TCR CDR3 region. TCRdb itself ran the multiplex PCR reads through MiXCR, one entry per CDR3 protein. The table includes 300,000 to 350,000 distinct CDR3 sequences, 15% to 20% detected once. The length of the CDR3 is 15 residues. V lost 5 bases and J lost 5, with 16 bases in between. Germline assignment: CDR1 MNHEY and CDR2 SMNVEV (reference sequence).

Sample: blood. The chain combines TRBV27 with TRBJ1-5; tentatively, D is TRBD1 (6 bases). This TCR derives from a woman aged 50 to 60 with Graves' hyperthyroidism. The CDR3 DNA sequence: TGTGCCAGCAGTGTGACTAGCACAGGGTATCAGCCCCAGCATTTT. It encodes CASSVTSTGYQPQHF.